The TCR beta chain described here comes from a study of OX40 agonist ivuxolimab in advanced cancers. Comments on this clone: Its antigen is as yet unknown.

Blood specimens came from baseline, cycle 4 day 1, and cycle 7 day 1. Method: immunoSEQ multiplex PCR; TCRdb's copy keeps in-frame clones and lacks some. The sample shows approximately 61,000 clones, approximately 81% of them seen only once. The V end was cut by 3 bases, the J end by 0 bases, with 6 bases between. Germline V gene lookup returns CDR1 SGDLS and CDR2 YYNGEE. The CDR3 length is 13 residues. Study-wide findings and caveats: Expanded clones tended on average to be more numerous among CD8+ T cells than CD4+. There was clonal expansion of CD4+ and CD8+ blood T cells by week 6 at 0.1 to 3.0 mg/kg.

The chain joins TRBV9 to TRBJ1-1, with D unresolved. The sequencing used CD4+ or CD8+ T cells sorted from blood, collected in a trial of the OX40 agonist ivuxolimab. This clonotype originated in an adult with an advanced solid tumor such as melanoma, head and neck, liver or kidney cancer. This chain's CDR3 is CASSGGMNTEAFF. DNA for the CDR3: TGTGCCAGCAGCGGCGGGATGAACACTGAAGCTTTCTTT.